This TCR beta chain was found in a study of Ad26.COV2.S vaccination and SARS-CoV-2 variants (dated by TCRdb to 2020 to 2023). Study-wide context: Vaccine-arm donors were drawn from COV1001, a multicentre, randomized, double-blind, placebo-controlled phase I-IIa trial of Ad26.COV2.S in healthy adults. Ad26.COV2.S was given intramuscularly at 5x10^10 or 1x10^11 viral particles, as a single shot or as two shots 56 days apart. Sequencing of the TCRbeta repertoire served to evaluate the specificity and breadth of SARS-CoV-2-reactive T cell receptors following Ad26.COV2.S vaccination. A total of 32 samples were included in the TCR-sequenced set, comprising 19 Ad26.COV2.S vaccine recipients, 5 placebo recipients and 8 SARS-CoV-2 convalescent individuals. Trial participants were randomized into five groups of five, in which low-dose or high-dose Ad26.COV2.S was given once or twice, or placebo was given on both occasions. Throughout the experiments and outcome assessment, investigators stayed blinded to trial group allocation.

As to this clone: Its target antigen remains unknown. Within one base of it there is no much larger clone, and no base qualities were kept.

The immunoSEQ Assay was the method used to sequence TCRbeta CDR3 regions. After extraction, genomic DNA underwent amplification by bias-controlled multiplex PCR, followed by high-throughput sequencing. The published analysis was carried out like this. To quantify the absolute abundance of every unique TCRbeta CDR3 region, sequences were collapsed and filtered. T cell fraction was estimated by normalizing TCRbeta template counts to usable DNA, with usable DNA measured through amplification of reference genes found in all nucleated cells. Repertoire TCRs were annotated as SARS-CoV-2-specific by exact matching of V gene, CDR3 amino acid sequence and J gene to a known reactive TCR set. The reference SARS-CoV-2 TCR set was obtained from MIRA and was filtered for enrichment in COVID-19-positive ImmuneCODE repertoires, whereby public or cross-reactive TCRs were removed. Based on the MIRA antigens, annotated TCRs were further analysed at the level of specific ORF or position within ORF. Breadth was defined as the number of annotated unique rearrangements divided by the total number of unique productive rearrangements, and depth was defined as the summed frequency of the annotated unique rearrangements. TCR breadth was compared between groups using two-sided Wilcoxon rank-sum tests. The table comes from immuneACCESS by way of TCRdb, which keeps in-frame sequences with V and J called. Part of the clones is missing from these tables; in studies checked, under half for an unresolved V gene and the rest for unknown reasons. The V and J calls and clone size are taken from that table; D and trimming were inferred from the DNA. The sample records 440,000 or so clones, about 89% of which are singletons. In total, the top ten clones hold 1.5% to 2% of the sample.

Per the publication, the treatment or condition label means: around 19 received Ad26.COV2.S at low or high dose, single or two shots; several received placebo; per-sample allocation not given. Repertoires of vaccine and placebo recipients were sequenced from samples collected on day 63 after the first injection. Cohort 1b enrolled 20 to 30 adults aged 18-55 years at a single site in Boston, USA, between 29 July and 7 August 2020. As a vaccine, Ad26.COV2.S was a replication-incompetent adenovirus type 26 vector that expressed a prefusion-stabilized SARS-CoV-2 spike protein derived from the original Wuhan strain. Results the study describes overall, beyond this receptor: Vaccine and placebo recipients had similar non-spike TCR breadth, a finding consistent with the vaccine containing only spike. The authors noted that total T cell responses may have been underestimated by the TCR breadth and depth analyses. The study lacked the statistical power to compare responses across vaccine doses or regimens. Substantial breadth of spike-specific CD8+ and CD4+ T cell responses was reported after vaccination. Ad26.COV2.S recipients had higher spike-specific TCR breadth than placebo recipients (P = 0.0014).

This TCR was sampled from a person aged 18-65 years who received the Ad26.COV2.S COVID-19 vaccine or a placebo. Sequenced here: peripheral blood, sampled in a trial of Ad26.COV2.S vaccine versus placebo.

The sequence in DNA is TGTGCCAGCAGCCAAGGGCGCAAGTATGGCTACACCTTC. Translation gives CASSQGRKYGYTF. The sequence joins TRBV14 to TRBJ1-2; the D gene is unclear. From the germline V gene, CDR1 is SGHDN and CDR2 is FVKESK. V loses 1 base, J loses 5 bases, and the germline ends lie 8 bases apart. The CDR3 holds 13 amino acids from the cysteine to the phenylalanine. The only DNA kept is the CDR3, 39 bases in frame from the first base. With the portions outside the CDR3 filled from the reference TRBV14 and TRBJ1-2 genes, the complete variable region becomes EAGVTQFPSHSVIEKGQTVTLRCDPISGHDNLYWYRRVMGKEIKFLLHFVKESKQDESGMPNNRFLAERTGGTYSTLKVQPAELEDSGVYFCASSQGRKYGYTFGSGTRLTVV.